This T cell receptor beta chain appears in the sequencing data of a study of blood T cell repertoires in COVID-19. Study background: Whether acute or convalescent, the COVID-19 samples came from the United States, Italy and Spain.

Trimming removed 3 bases at V and 5 bases at J, with 11 bases between. Germline lookup yields CDR1 SGDLS and CDR2 YYNGEE. The CDR3 runs to 13 residues. Original processing notes: The assay estimated nucleated cells by amplifying reference gene primers. Assay: immunoSEQ multiplex PCR; the TCRdb copy retains only in-frame clones and omits some. Clone size and V and J calls were adopted from that table, with D and trimming inferred from the DNA. This sample has fewer than 400,000 clones; 85% occur once, and the top ten carry roughly 3.4%. The sample taken for sequencing was peripheral blood. This TCR came from a woman younger than 30 with acute or convalescent COVID-19. This rearrangement joins TRBV9 to TRBJ2-5; D might be TRBD2 (6 bases). CDR3 sequence: CASSGTRGETQYF. CDR3 bases: TGTGCCAGCAGCGGGACCCGGGGGGAGACCCAGTACTTC.